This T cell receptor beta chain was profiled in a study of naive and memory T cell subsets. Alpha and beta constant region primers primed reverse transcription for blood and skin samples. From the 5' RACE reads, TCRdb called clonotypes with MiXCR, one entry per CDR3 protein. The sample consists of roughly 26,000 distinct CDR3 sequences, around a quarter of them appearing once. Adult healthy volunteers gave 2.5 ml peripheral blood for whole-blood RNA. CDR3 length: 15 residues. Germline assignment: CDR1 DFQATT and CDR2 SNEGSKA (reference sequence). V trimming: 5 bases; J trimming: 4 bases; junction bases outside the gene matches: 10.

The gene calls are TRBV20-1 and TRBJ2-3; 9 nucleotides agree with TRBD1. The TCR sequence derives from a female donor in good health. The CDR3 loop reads CSAGAGTGTPDTQYF. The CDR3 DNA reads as TGCAGTGCTGGGGCCGGGACAGGGACCCCAGATACGCAGTATTTT.